These 24 T cell receptor beta chains share one sample of origin, sequenced in a study of cytomegalovirus exposure and HLA in healthy donors. Clones were read by immunoSEQ multiplex PCR, and TCRdb kept only the in-frame ones, dropping some. This sample has about 330,000 clones, with about nine tenths found just once. Sequencing used PBMCs. These receptors came from a woman under 30 in good health and CMV-seronegative.

J is TRBJ1-1 and V is TRBV6-1; TRBD1 might be the D (5 bases). Deletions cut 7 bases from V and 11 bases from J, with 20 bases between. This CDR3 contains 13 residues. Germline CDR1 is MNHNS and CDR2 is SASEGT. The CDR3 coding sequence is TGTGCCAGCATATCCCTGTCAGGGTTGACCGCTTTCTTT. It encodes CASISLSGLTAFF.

CDR3 coding DNA: TGCGCCAGCAGTCCGGAGGGATTCTCCTACGAGCAGTACTTC. Its protein product is CASSPEGFSYEQYF. The chain recombines TRBV23-1 with TRBJ2-7; tentative D call: TRBD2 (6 bases). TRBV23-1 falls under the ORF class, with uncertain function. V was pared by 4 bases and J by 0 bases, with 10 bases between. This CDR3 is built from 14 residues.

V usage is TRBV6-1 and J usage is TRBJ1-2; TRBD1 is a possible D gene (6 bases). From germline, CDR1 is MNHNS and CDR2 SASEGT. The V and J ends lost 4 bases and 4 bases respectively, with 13 bases between them. CDR3 size: 14 residues. CDR3 protein: CASSVHGQLYGYTF. Written as DNA, the CDR3 is TGTGCCAGCAGTGTGCACGGACAGCTCTATGGCTACACCTTC.

This chain uses TRBV9 with TRBJ1-4; 7 bases align to TRBD1. The CDR3 is 14 amino acids. CDR1 and CDR2 from the germline V gene are SGDLS and YYNGEE. J lost 5 bases, V lost 2 bases, and 3 bases had no gene match. DNA for the CDR3: TGTGCCAGCAGCGTTGGGACAGTAAATGAAAAACTGTTTTTT. This encodes CASSVGTVNEKLFF.

This chain links TRBV30 with TRBJ2-3; 8 bases are a match to TRBD2. Germline V gene lookup returns CDR1 GTSNPN and CDR2 SVGIG (reference sequence). The CDR3 length is 15 residues. After removal of 2 bases from V and 3 bases from J, the junction contained 7 bases not matched to a gene. CDR3 sequence reads: CAWSPSGGRTDTQYF. The CDR3 bases are TGTGCCTGGAGTCCCAGCGGGGGTCGAACAGATACGCAGTATTTT.

This chain links TRBV10-3 with TRBJ2-1; the match to TRBD1 covers 8 bases. The CDR3 runs to 15 residues. Losses at the gene ends were 5 bases for V and 1 base for J; bases not matched to a gene: 4. Looked up from germline, CDR1 is ENHRY and CDR2 is SYGVKD. The CDR3 region is CAISQGAQSYNEQFF. CDR3 bases: TGTGCCATCAGTCAGGGGGCGCAGTCCTACAATGAGCAGTTCTTC.

This clone was seen only once. The CDR3 loop reads CASSQDSQGGDLNSYEQYF. The CDR3 nucleotides are TGCGCCAGCAGCCAAGATTCTCAGGGAGGGGACTTGAACTCCTACGAGCAGTACTTC. V usage is TRBV4-3 and J usage is TRBJ2-7, with 7 bases fitting TRBD2. CDR3 size: 19 residues. V was clipped by 0 bases and J by 0 bases; unmatched bases: 14. CDR1 and CDR2 (germline): LGHNA, YSLEER.

For the CDR3, the DNA is TGTGCCAGCAGTCGACAGGGCATCACAGATACGCAGTATTTT. Encoded protein: CASSRQGITDTQYF. The chain carries TRBV6-6 and TRBJ2-3; TRBD1 aligns across 7 bases. Per germline, CDR1 MNHNY and CDR2 SVGAGI (reference sequence). The junction had 4 bases not matched to a gene; V was cut back by 5 bases and J by 2 bases. The CDR3 extends over 14 amino acids.

This clone was found once. The chain is built from TRBV28 and TRBJ1-5; 9 bases match TRBD1. CDR1 and CDR2 from the germline V gene are MDHEN and SYDVKM. This CDR3 is 16 amino acids long. V shed 5 bases, J shed 7 bases, and the junction held 12 bases outside the gene matches. The CDR3 protein is CASSPSGGQGNQPQHF. DNA of the CDR3: TGTGCCAGCAGTCCCTCCGGGGGACAGGGTAACCAGCCCCAGCATTTT.

V and J are TRBV6-5 and TRBJ1-5, with unresolved D. V was cut by 6 bases and J by 4 bases, with 10 bases left in between. Germline V gene sequence: CDR1 MNHEY, CDR2 SVGAGI. The CDR3 has 13 residues. In DNA, the CDR3 is TGTGCCAGCAGAAACGGGGAAAATCAGCCCCAGCATTTT. The encoded protein is CASRNGENQPQHF.

The chain couples TRBV4-1 to TRBJ1-4; D is unresolved. The CDR3 is 12 amino acids. The V gene's germline CDR1 is MGHRA and CDR2 YSYEKL. V dropped 8 bases and J dropped 5 bases, with 9 bases sitting between them. The CDR3 is CASGRENEKLFF. The CDR3 DNA reads TGCGCCAGCGGACGGGAGAATGAAAAACTGTTTTTT.

This chain connects TRBV7-2 to TRBJ2-3; the D is unclear. V was trimmed by 5 bases and J by 3 bases, leaving 12 bases between them. The CDR3 has 14 residues. CDR1 is SGHTA, CDR2 FQGNSA, per germline. CDR3 nucleotide sequence: TGTGCCAGCAGCCCTTTTCGCGGTACAGATACGCAGTATTTT. It encodes CASSPFRGTDTQYF.

This clone was counted between two and nine times. This rearrangement joins TRBV15 to TRBJ1-1, with TRBD1 as a possible D gene (5 bases). The germline V gene encodes CDR1 LNHNV and CDR2 YYDKDF (reference sequence). Between the trimmed V and J ends, which lost 1 base and 3 bases, there was a span of 12 bases. The CDR3 length is 15 residues. The CDR3, as DNA: TGTGCCACCAGCAGAGCCGCGAAAGGGGACACTGAAGCTTTCTTT. Translation: CATSRAAKGDTEAFF. Using reference TRBV15 and TRBJ1-1 for the parts outside the CDR3, the full variable domain is DAMVIQNPRYQVTQFGKPVTLSCSQTLNHNVMYWYQQKSSQAPKLLFHYYDKDFNNEADTPDNFQSRRPNTSFCFLDIRSPGLGDTAMYLCATSRAAKGDTEAFFGQGTRLTVV.

V and J are TRBV5-6 and TRBJ2-2; TRBD2 is a possible D gene (5 bases). Trimming cost V 2 bases and J 1 base, with 9 bases left between them. This CDR3 contains 15 residues. Germline-derived CDR1 and CDR2 are SGHDT and YYEEEE. CDR3 in amino acids: CASSFYGMNTGELFF. In DNA, the CDR3 is TGTGCCAGCAGCTTCTACGGGATGAACACCGGGGAGCTGTTTTTT.

The J gene is TRBJ2-1, the V gene TRBV19; D is unclear. The CDR3 has 12 residues. CDR1 is LNHDA, CDR2 SQIVND, per germline (reference sequence). The V end was cut by 1 base, the J end by 7 bases, with 5 bases between. This CDR3 is CASSIGGNEQFF. In nucleotides, the CDR3 is TGTGCCAGTAGTATAGGCGGTAATGAGCAGTTCTTC.

This rearrangement joins TRBV7-9 to TRBJ2-1; 11 bases are a match to TRBD2. The ends lost 8 bases at V and 0 bases at J; junction bases unmatched: 15. The CDR3 is 19 amino acids. Germline lookup yields CDR1 SEHNR and CDR2 FQNEAQ (reference sequence). The CDR3 bases are TGTGCCAGCGACGATACTAGCGGGAGCACCCAAAGCTCCTACAATGAGCAGTTCTTC. This encodes CASDDTSGSTQSSYNEQFF.

This chain uses TRBV28 with TRBJ2-3; the match to TRBD1 covers 7 bases. This CDR3 has 14 amino acids. After removal of 6 bases from V and 3 bases from J, the junction contained 6 bases not matched to a gene. The germline CDR1 and CDR2 sequences are MDHEN and SYDVKM. DNA of the CDR3: TGTGCCAGCAGGCCCGGGACAGTAACAGATACGCAGTATTTT. Protein: CASRPGTVTDTQYF. Looking up the rest from reference TRBV28 and TRBJ2-3 gives the full variable domain: DVKVTQSSRYLVKRTGEKVFLECVQDMDHENMFWYRQDPGLGLRLIYFSYDVKMKEKGDIPEGYSVSREKKERFSLILESASTNQTSMYLCASRPGTVTDTQYFGPGTRLTVL.

The rearrangement uses TRBV4-1 and TRBJ2-2; possibly TRBD2 for D (6 bases). Trimming took 0 bases from V and 4 from J, leaving 21 bases between them. This CDR3 is built from 19 residues. Germline values: CDR1 MGHRA, CDR2 YSYEKL. The CDR3 DNA follows: TGCGCCAGCAGCCAAGATCAAAAGTGGGGGGTTCTCGGCACCGGGGAGCTGTTTTTT. It yields the protein CASSQDQKWGVLGTGELFF.

This clone was seen just once. CDR3 nucleotides: TGCGCCAGCAGCCAAGATCGGGCAGGGGAGAATGAAAAACTGTTTTTT. It translates to CASSQDRAGENEKLFF. The chain has TRBV4-3 and TRBJ1-4, with a weak D call TRBD1 (6 bases). Germline CDR1 is LGHNA and CDR2 is YSLEER. V was pared by 0 bases and J by 5 bases, with 13 bases between. This CDR3 contains 16 residues.

The V call is TRBV19, the J call TRBJ1-5; 7 positions match TRBD1. This CDR3 region has 16 residues. Germline V gene data show CDR1 as LNHDA and CDR2 as SQIVND (reference sequence). The trim removed 10 bases at V and 4 bases at J, leaving 16 bases unmatched. In nucleotides, the CDR3 is TGTGCCACGCATTCCCTACCGGGACAGAGGAATCAGCCCCAGCATTTT. This sequence encodes CATHSLPGQRNQPQHF.

V is TRBV28 and J is TRBJ2-1; 7 nucleotides line up with TRBD2. V trimming: 3 bases; J trimming: 8 bases; junction bases outside the gene matches: 7. Germline V gives CDR1 MDHEN, CDR2 SYDVKM. The CDR3 has 14 residues. DNA of the CDR3: TGTGCCAGCAGTTTGAGCGGGATATCTTATGAGCAGTTCTTC. This codes for CASSLSGISYEQFF.

The rearrangement joins TRBV27 to TRBJ2-3; 7 bases match TRBD2. Looked up from germline, CDR1 is MNHEY and CDR2 is SMNVEV (reference sequence). The CDR3 length is 15 residues. Germline trimming cut 5 bases from V and 6 bases from J; bases unmatched to any gene: 11. CDR3 sequence (DNA): TGTGCCAGCAGTCCAATATCCCAACTAGCGGATACGCAGTATTTT. Protein sequence: CASSPISQLADTQYF.

This rearrangement joins TRBV2 to TRBJ2-5, with a tentative D call TRBD2 (6 bases). This CDR3 has 13 amino acids. V was cut by 6 bases and J by 0 bases, with 8 bases left in between. Germline V CDR1 and CDR2: SNHLY, FYNNEI. CDR3: CASSRGNQETQYF. The CDR3 DNA follows: TGTGCCAGCAGCCGGGGGAACCAAGAGACCCAGTACTTC.

The chain carries TRBV7-3 and TRBJ2-1, with a tentative D call TRBD2 (6 bases). V gave up 1 base and J gave up 3 bases, with 13 bases separating them. This CDR3 comprises 16 residues. Germline lookup yields CDR1 SGHTA and CDR2 FQGTGA. The CDR3 bases are TGTGCCAGCAGCTTAAGTGGGCGGGAAAGCTACAATGAGCAGTTCTTC. It specifies CASSLSGRESYNEQFF.